Each of the 18 T cell receptor beta chains below was sequenced from the same sample in a study of blood T cell repertoires in COVID-19. The repertoire was sequenced with immunoSEQ multiplex PCR; TCRdb's copy has only in-frame clones and lacks some. The sample has tens of thousands of clones; roughly four fifths are singletons. Sequencing input: peripheral blood. These receptors came from a man aged 55-75 years with acute or convalescent COVID-19.

A few counts support this clone. The rearrangement joins TRBV5-4 to TRBJ1-4; TRBD1 might be the D (6 bases). CDR1 and CDR2 (germline): SGHNT, YYREEE (reference sequence). The V end was cut by 1 base, the J end by 6 bases, with 13 bases between. CDR3 size: 15 residues. The CDR3 is CASSLKGGQDEKLFF. CDR3 DNA sequence: TGTGCCAGCAGCTTGAAGGGGGGGCAGGATGAAAAACTGTTTTTT.

The chain is built from TRBV7-2 and TRBJ2-1; D might be TRBD2 (5 bases). The germline V gene has CDR1 SGHTA and CDR2 FQGNSA. This CDR3 comprises 14 residues. Trimming shortened V by 5 bases and J by 10 bases, and 18 bases separated the two germline ends. CDR3 amino acids: CASSPPSTGGEQFF. CDR3 nucleotides: TGTGCCAGCAGCCCCCCCAGTACTGGAGGCGAGCAGTTCTTC.

The V call is TRBV19, the J call TRBJ2-7, with a tentative D call TRBD2 (6 bases). Trimming removed 0 bases from V and 2 bases from J, with 11 bases in between. This CDR3 comprises 15 residues. CDR1 and CDR2 (germline): LNHDA, SQIVND (reference sequence). In nucleotides, the CDR3 is TGTGCCAGTAGTATAGACGGGACTGCAACCTACGAGCAGTACTTC. Its translation: CASSIDGTATYEQYF.

A single count supports this clone. This rearrangement joins TRBV4-1 to TRBJ2-7; TRBD2 matches 11 bases. Trimming cost V 5 bases and J 0 bases; bases outside gene matches: 9. The CDR3 is 17 residues long. Germline CDR1 reads MGHRA; CDR2 reads YSYEKL. CDR3 sequence: CASSKTSGSSSSYEQYF. DNA for the CDR3: TGCGCCAGCAGCAAAACTAGCGGGAGTTCCTCCTCCTACGAGCAGTACTTC.

The V call is TRBV19, the J call TRBJ2-6, with D uncertain. Germline assignment: CDR1 LNHDA and CDR2 SQIVND (reference sequence). The CDR3 covers 14 residues. Trimming removed 4 bases from V and 4 bases from J, with 8 bases in between. CDR3: CASSTPRGANVLTF. The CDR3 DNA is TGTGCCAGTAGTACCCCACGGGGGGCCAACGTCCTGACTTTC. The full variable domain, its missing parts supplied by reference TRBV19 and TRBJ2-6, is DGGITQSPKYLFRKEGQNVTLSCEQNLNHDAMYWYRQDPGQGLRLIYYSQIVNDFQKGDIAEGYSVSREKKESFPLTVTSAQKNPTAFYLCASSTPRGANVLTFGAGSRLTVL.

The CDR3 reads CASGRGASGADTQYF. The DNA for the CDR3 is TGTGCCAGCGGACGCGGGGCCTCGGGGGCAGATACGCAGTATTTT. The rearrangement joins TRBV9 to TRBJ2-3; D perhaps matches TRBD2 (6 bases). The V gene's germline CDR1 is SGDLS and CDR2 YYNGEE. Trimming cost V 7 bases and J 4 bases, with 19 bases left between them. The CDR3 loop spans 15 amino acids.

The chain has TRBV18 and TRBJ1-3, with D unclear. The germline CDR1 and CDR2 sequences are KGHSH and LQKENI. The CDR3 has 15 residues. Trimming took off 3 bases at V and 4 bases at J, with 13 bases between the two ends. The DNA for the CDR3 is TGTGCCAGCTCACCTCAATCAGCGCGGGGAAACACCATATATTTT. Translating it yields CASSPQSARGNTIYF.

The chain uses TRBV4-2 and TRBJ1-2, with D perhaps matching TRBD1 (5 bases). V gave up 2 bases and J gave up 3 bases, with 10 bases separating them. CDR3 length: 14 residues. Germline V gives CDR1 LGHNA, CDR2 YNFKEQ. In nucleotides, the CDR3 is TGTGCCAGCAGCCAACTTGGGGGGGACTATGGCTACACCTTC. Residues: CASSQLGGDYGYTF.

This clone showed up just a few times. The genes are TRBV9 and TRBJ1-1; D remains unclear. Trimming cost V 0 bases and J 4 bases, with 7 bases left between them. The CDR3 covers 13 residues. The germline V gene has CDR1 SGDLS and CDR2 YYNGEE. CDR3 in amino acids: CASSVGGFTEAFF. The CDR3 bases are TGTGCCAGCAGCGTAGGCGGGTTCACTGAAGCTTTCTTT.

This chain connects TRBV19 to TRBJ2-2; 10 bases are shared with TRBD2. Trimming at V came to 4 bases and at J to 7 bases, leaving 3 bases not matched to a gene. CDR3 length: 14 amino acids. Per germline, CDR1 LNHDA and CDR2 SQIVND (reference sequence). The CDR3 reads CASSRTSGIGELFF. DNA for the CDR3: TGTGCCAGTAGTAGGACTAGCGGAATCGGGGAGCTGTTTTTT.

The genes are TRBV4-1 and TRBJ1-1, with 7 bases identical to TRBD1. Germline V gives CDR1 MGHRA, CDR2 YSYEKL. The CDR3 has 14 residues. Losses at the gene ends were 4 bases for V and 7 bases for J; bases not matched to a gene: 9. CDR3 residues: CASSPGQGVGEAFF. CDR3 DNA: TGCGCCAGCAGCCCAGGGCAGGGGGTGGGTGAAGCTTTCTTT.

The CDR3: CASSAQGPNYNSPLHF. As DNA, the CDR3 is TGTGCCAGCAGCGCACAGGGGCCTAACTATAATTCACCCCTCCACTTT. This sequence joins TRBV9 and TRBJ1-6; 7 bases fit TRBD1. This CDR3 is built from 16 residues. V shed 3 bases, J shed 3 bases, and the junction held 6 bases outside the gene matches. Germline CDR1 is SGDLS and CDR2 is YYNGEE. Based on the CDR3 plus reference TRBV9 and TRBJ1-6, the full variable domain is DSGVTQTPKHLITATGQRVTLRCSPRSGDLSVYWYQQSLDQGLQFLIQYYNGEERAKGNILERFSAQQFPDLHSELNLSSLELGDSALYFCASSAQGPNYNSPLHFGNGTRLTVT.

The chain is built from TRBV30 and TRBJ1-6, with D tentatively TRBD1 (6 bases). Trimming pared 2 bases from V and 3 bases from J, leaving 11 bases between. The CDR3 runs to 15 residues. CDR1 is GTSNPN and CDR2 is SVGIG in the germline V gene (reference sequence). CDR3 protein: CAWSRNRDYNSPLHF. CDR3 DNA: TGTGCCTGGAGTCGGAACAGGGACTATAATTCACCCCTCCACTTT.

The chain uses TRBV28 and TRBJ1-5; D perhaps matches TRBD1 (6 bases). Trimming shortened V by 3 bases and J by 3 bases, and 12 bases separated the two germline ends. CDR1 and CDR2 (germline): MDHEN, SYDVKM. The CDR3 has 15 amino acids. CDR3 amino acids: CASSLLRGTNQPQHF. The CDR3 DNA reads as TGTGCCAGCAGTTTGCTCAGGGGTACCAATCAGCCCCAGCATTTT.

This sequence joins TRBV30 and TRBJ1-2, with 12 bases lining up with TRBD1. The CDR3 runs 15 residues. Germline V gives CDR1 GTSNPN, CDR2 SVGIG (reference sequence). Trimming took 3 bases from V and 7 from J; bases not matched to a gene: 9. The CDR3 is CAWRGQGAGWSGYTF. As DNA, the CDR3 is TGTGCCTGGAGGGGACAGGGGGCGGGTTGGAGTGGCTACACCTTC.

The rearrangement links TRBV11-2 to TRBJ1-5, with TRBD1 as a possible D gene (6 bases). CDR1 is SGHAT, CDR2 FQNNGV, per germline. CDR3 length: 12 residues. The germline V and J ends were trimmed by 7 bases and 7 bases, with 11 bases remaining between them. The DNA for the CDR3 is TGTGCCAGCAACATCGGACAGCAGCCCCAGCATTTT. It encodes CASNIGQQPQHF.

The rearrangement links TRBV7-2 to TRBJ1-1, with 9 nucleotides matching TRBD1. Germline assignment: CDR1 SGHTA and CDR2 FQGNSA. The CDR3 is made up of 15 amino acids. V shed 7 bases, J shed 3 bases, and the junction held 9 bases outside the gene matches. CDR3 amino acids: CASKTQQGAYTEAFF. DNA for the CDR3: TGTGCCAGCAAGACACAACAGGGGGCGTACACTGAAGCTTTCTTT.

This rearrangement joins TRBV7-2 to TRBJ1-6; 11 nucleotides match TRBD1. The V segment lost 1 base and the J segment 6 bases; nucleotides outside the gene matches: 2. Germline-derived CDR1 and CDR2 are SGHTA and FQGNSA. The CDR3 length is 16 residues. This chain's CDR3 is CASSLGTGGRNSPLHF. DNA of the CDR3: TGTGCCAGCAGCTTAGGGACAGGGGGCCGTAATTCACCCCTCCACTTT.